This is a list of T cell receptor beta chains from one sample in a study of response to subunit inactivated influenza vaccine. TCRdb fed the RT-PCR reads into MiXCR, producing one record per CDR3 protein. The profile shows approximately 730,000 distinct CDR3 sequences, about 15% of them singletons. Sequencing was performed on PBMCs from blood, taken 14 to 15 days before vaccination. The receptors shown here come from a man aged 50 to 60 who received an inactivated influenza vaccine. Each CDR3 is given with its conserved first and last residue. D genes are given only for firm matches. Where a row states a size, it is once, few, many or the class of an expanded clone; other rows omit it.

CACCQEGTAKPYNEQFF	TGTGCCTGCTGCCAAGAGGGAACAGCTAAGCCCTACAATGAGCAGTTCTTC	TRBJ2-1	TRBV12-3/TRBV12-4	NA	NA
CASSYNFANTEAFF	TGTGCCAGCAGTTACAATTTCGCGAACACTGAAGCTTTCTTT	TRBJ1-1	TRBV6-2/TRBV6-3	NA	NA
CASSVGSYYEQYF	TGTGCCAGCAGTGTGGGTTCCTACTACGAGCAGTACTTC	TRBJ2-7	TRBV2	NA	many
CASSLSGTGGDEQYF	TGTGCCAGCAGCCTCTCCGGGACAGGGGGCGACGAGCAGTACTTC	TRBJ2-7	TRBV4-2	TRBD1	NA
CSARDGGGRYEQYF	TGCAGTGCTAGAGATGGTGGCGGGAGGTACGAGCAGTACTTC	TRBJ2-7	TRBV20-1	TRBD2	NA
CASSQGVSNQPQHF	TGTGCCAGCAGCCAAGGGGTTTCCAATCAGCCCCAGCATTTT	TRBJ1-5	TRBV3-1	NA	many
CSAISGGASYNEQFF	TGCAGTGCTATTAGCGGGGGGGCGTCCTACAATGAGCAGTTCTTC	TRBJ2-1	TRBV20-1	TRBD2	NA
CASSALGISGYTF	TGTGCCAGCAGCGCGTTAGGAATCTCTGGCTACACCTTC	TRBJ1-2	TRBV9	NA	few
CASRETSGYNEQFF	TGTGCCAGCAGAGAGACCAGCGGCTACAATGAGCAGTTCTTC	TRBJ2-1	TRBV5-5	NA	few
CASGGIWLETQYF	TGTGCCAGCGGTGGGATCTGGCTGGAGACCCAGTACTTC	TRBJ2-5	TRBV6-2/TRBV6-3	NA	few
CASVPLGRETAHEQFF	TGTGCCAGCGTCCCCCTCGGGCGGGAGACGGCCCATGAGCAGTTCTTC	TRBJ2-1	TRBV12-3/TRBV12-4	TRBD2	NA
CSAKGLADYYEQYF	TGCAGTGCCAAAGGACTAGCGGACTATTACGAGCAGTACTTC	TRBJ2-7	TRBV20-1	TRBD2	NA
CASSQGEFGYTF	TGTGCCAGCAGCCAGGGGGAATTTGGCTACACCTTC	TRBJ1-2	TRBV6-6	TRBD1	NA
CASSYGQGNRETQYF	TGTGCCAGCAGTTACGGGCAGGGGAACCGGGAGACCCAGTACTTC	TRBJ2-5	TRBV6-2/TRBV6-3	NA	NA
CASSQDLAGFNIQYF	TGTGCCAGCAGCCAAGATCTGGCAGGGTTTAACATTCAGTACTTC	TRBJ2-4	TRBV4-2	NA	NA
CASSLDQAGELFF	TGTGCCAGCAGCTTAGATCAAGCCGGGGAGCTGTTTTTT	TRBJ2-2	TRBV11-2	NA	few
CASTRAQSGRELFF	TGCGCCAGCACAAGGGCCCAGTCGGGGCGGGAGCTGTTTTTT	TRBJ2-2	TRBV5-1	NA	NA
CASSFRRRDEQYF	TGTGCCAGCAGTTTTCGCCGGAGGGACGAGCAGTACTTC	TRBJ2-7	TRBV12-3/TRBV12-4	NA	NA
CATSREREGSWEQFF	TGTGCCACCAGCAGAGAACGGGAGGGCAGTTGGGAGCAGTTCTTC	TRBJ2-1	TRBV15	TRBD2	NA
CASSRRELIYNEQFF	TGTGCCAGCAGTCGCCGGGAACTTATCTACAATGAGCAGTTCTTC	TRBJ2-1	TRBV28	NA	NA
CASSFQGDPGNTIYF	TGCGCCAGCAGCTTCCAGGGTGATCCCGGAAACACCATATATTTT	TRBJ1-3	TRBV5-1	NA	few
CASSLRGYGYTF	TGTGCCAGCAGTTTACGGGGCTATGGCTACACCTTC	TRBJ1-2	TRBV28	NA	many